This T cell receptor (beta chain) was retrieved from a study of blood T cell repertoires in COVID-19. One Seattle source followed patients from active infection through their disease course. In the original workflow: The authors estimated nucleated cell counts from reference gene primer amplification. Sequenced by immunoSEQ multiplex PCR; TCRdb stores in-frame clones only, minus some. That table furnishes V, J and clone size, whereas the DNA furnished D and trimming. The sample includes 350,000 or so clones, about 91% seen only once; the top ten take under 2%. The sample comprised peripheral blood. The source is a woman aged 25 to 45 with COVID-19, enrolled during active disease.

Here the CDR3 DNA reads TGTGCCAGCAGCCCTAACAGGGTATCCTATAATTCACCCCTCCACTTT. This codes for CASSPNRVSYNSPLHF. The V call is TRBV7-9, the J call TRBJ1-6, with D possibly TRBD1 on 6 matching bases. Per the germline V gene, CDR1 is SEHNR and CDR2 is FQNEAQ (reference sequence). This CDR3 region has 16 residues. Trimming removed 5 bases from V and 1 base from J, with 12 bases in between. Supplemented by reference TRBV7-9 and TRBJ1-6, the full variable domain reads DTGVSQNPRHKITKRGQNVTFRCDPISEHNRLYWYRQTLGQGPEFLTYFQNEAQLEKSRLLSDRFSAERPKGSFSTLEIQRTEQGDSAMYLCASSPNRVSYNSPLHFGNGTRLTVT.